This T cell receptor (beta chain) is drawn from a study of identical twins. The study's findings and limits: Without tracking the same donors, conclusions rested on cross-sectional statistical analysis.

Germline-derived CDR1 and CDR2 are DFQATT and SNEGSKA (reference sequence). The CDR3 consists of 12 residues. TCRdb re-derived calls from the 5' RACE reads in MiXCR, one entry per CDR3 protein. Among 550,000 to 700,000 distinct CDR3 sequences listed, 21% were seen once. Regarding this clonotype: What it binds is not known. The junction shows a germline mismatch at one end, possibly a read error.

These data are also associated with another study on T cells expressing NK-cell markers. Turning to that study: The study found these clonotypes also leading the CD3+CD56-NKG2C+ fraction in a handful of donors. The HCMV specificity of the expanded NKG2C+ T cell clones stayed unresolved.

The gene calls are TRBV20-1 and TRBJ2-7, with 7 nucleotides matching TRBD2. What was sequenced was PBMCs. The sequence came from a woman younger than 35 in good health. This CDR3 reads CSARGDGTKQYF. The CDR3 bases are TGCAGTGCCAGAGGAGACGGGACTAAGCAGTACTTC.